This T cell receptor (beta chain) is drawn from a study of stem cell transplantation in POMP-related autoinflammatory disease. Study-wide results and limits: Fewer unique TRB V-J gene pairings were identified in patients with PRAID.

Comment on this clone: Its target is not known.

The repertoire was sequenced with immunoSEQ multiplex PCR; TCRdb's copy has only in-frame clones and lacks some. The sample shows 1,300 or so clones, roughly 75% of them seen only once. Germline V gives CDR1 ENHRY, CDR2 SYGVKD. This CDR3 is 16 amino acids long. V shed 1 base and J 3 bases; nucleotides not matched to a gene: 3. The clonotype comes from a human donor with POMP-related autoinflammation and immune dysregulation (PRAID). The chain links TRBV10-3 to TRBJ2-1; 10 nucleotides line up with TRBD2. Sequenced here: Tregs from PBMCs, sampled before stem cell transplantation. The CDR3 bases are TGTGCCATCAGTGAGTTTAGGACTAGCGGCTACAATGAGCAGTTCTTC. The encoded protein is CAISEFRTSGYNEQFF.